This T cell receptor beta chain is from a study of blood T cell repertoires in COVID-19 (dated by TCRdb to the early 2020s). The study in broad terms: Samples from collaborators originated in the United States, Italy and Spain and spanned both the acute and convalescent phases of COVID-19. The samples were drawn from the first 160 participants of the ongoing ImmuneRACE study and from roughly 1,300 subjects provided by 6 global collaborators. Where HLA class I and class II types were available, the types were taken from metadata supplied by the sample provider, not from assay-based typing. The prospective study material was composed of cDNA or gDNA derived from T cells, B-cell-depleted T cells, or PBMCs. Nearly every sample came with metadata listing a de-identified subject ID, COVID-19 status, age in years and sex. The dataset comprised deeply sampled blood TCRbeta repertoires from subjects exposed to, actively infected with, or recovered from COVID-19. The repertoires were released in a freely available public database meant as a resource for research on the immune response to SARS-CoV-2.

Overall study results and their limits: The amount of clinical and demographic metadata varied by source and participant and was provided uncurated.

Enrolling through a virtual design, the prospective study's participants ranged in age from roughly 18 to 95 years and lived across about two dozen United States geographic areas. To assign participants to cohorts, the prospective study relied on clinical history that participants themselves reported in a screening survey and a study questionnaire. A participant counted as exposed if, within 2 weeks of entering the study, that participant had been in contact with someone who had a PCR-confirmed or clinician-diagnosed COVID-19 case. Each participant in the prospective study had whole blood, serum and a nasopharyngeal or oropharyngeal swab collected by mobile phlebotomists. Prospective study participants could optionally give additional blood draws and questionnaires over a roughly two-month period. Prospective study blood samples were shipped either frozen or at room temperature before DNA extraction.

Trimming removed 2 bases from V and 1 base from J, leaving 9 bases between the germline ends. Taken from the germline V gene, the CDR1 and CDR2 loops are SGHTA and FQGNSA. The CDR3 runs 15 amino acids, cysteine and phenylalanine included. The retained sequence is limited to the CDR3, 45 bases, with the frame set at the first base. The immunoSEQ Assay, a bias-controlled multiplex PCR, was used to amplify TCRbeta CDR3 regions from genomic DNA. In the original analysis: The number of nucleated cells in each sample was estimated from the amplification of reference gene primers within the assay. To quantify the absolute abundance of each unique TCRbeta CDR3 rearrangement, sequence reads were collapsed and filtered. Productive Simpson clonality was computed per sample as the square root of Simpson's diversity index over productive rearrangements. TCRdb limited this immuneACCESS table to in-frame rearrangements with V and J called. A share of clones is missing; checked studies link under half to unresolved V genes, and the rest is unexplained. That table gives V, J and clone size, and the DNA gave D and trimming. A total of under 250,000 clones appear in this sample, around nine tenths of them only once. 3.1% of the sample comes from the top ten.

This clone was picked up a small number of times. The antigen this receptor binds is unknown. It has no much larger one-base neighbor in the sample; base qualities were not kept. The V and J segments used are TRBV7-2 and TRBJ1-5; TRBD1 is possibly the D segment (6 matching bases). This sequence was found in a woman aged 40-49 years who had been exposed to COVID-19. Material for sequencing was PBMCs or T cells enriched from blood (not recorded which). CDR3 loop: CASSLQGTSNQPQHF. The base sequence is TGTGCCAGCAGCTTACAGGGGACGAGCAATCAGCCCCAGCATTTT.